These 20 T cell receptor beta chains originate from one sample sequenced in a study of spatial heterogeneity in lung cancer. Noted time point: sample taken at primary tumor resection. Whole RNA came from tumor, nontumor lung or frozen PBMC and was sequenced without being sorted. Each CDR3 protein is one row after TCRdb ran MiXCR on the 5' RACE reads. The table lists about 11,000 distinct CDR3 sequences, around 4% of them singletons. The sequences come from normal lung tissue next to the tumor, collected at surgery. Source of these receptors: a male donor with early-stage non-small cell lung cancer.

The sample holds many counts of this clonotype. With the library built for alpha chains, this beta chain is off target and its frequency is not meaningful. The genes are TRBV6-2 or TRBV6-3 and TRBJ2-3, with unresolved D. CDR1 is MNHEY, CDR2 SVGEGT, per germline. The CDR3 has 16 residues. V lost 6 bases to trimming and J lost 2 bases, with 18 bases between them. The CDR3 bases are TGTGCCAGCAGGTCGTCCCCGAACAGTTACACAGATACGCAGTATTTT. Translating gives CASRSSPNSYTDTQYF.

This clonotype was seen repeatedly, ten times or more. This beta chain is an off-target read within a library intended for alpha chains, so its frequency means little. The J gene is TRBJ2-7, the V gene TRBV28; a possible D gene is TRBD1 (5 bases). The V and J ends lost 4 bases and 1 base respectively, with 11 bases between them. Germline-derived CDR1 and CDR2 are MDHEN and SYDVKM. The CDR3 spans 14 residues. CDR3 in amino acids: CASSYTGKSYEQYF. The CDR3 DNA sequence: TGTGCCAGCAGTTACACAGGAAAATCCTACGAGCAGTACTTC.

This clonotype showed up many times. This beta chain was picked up by a library intended for alpha chains and is off target, so its count carries little meaning. The chain employs TRBV7-9 and TRBJ2-2, with D tentatively TRBD2 (5 bases). This CDR3 is built from 15 residues. V gave up 2 bases and J gave up 6 bases, with 13 bases separating them. CDR1 and CDR2 from the germline V gene are SEHNR and FQNEAQ (reference sequence). Here the CDR3 reads CASSLLGDGAGELFF. DNA for the CDR3: TGTGCCAGCAGCTTATTGGGAGATGGTGCCGGGGAGCTGTTTTTT.

This clonotype was counted at least ten times. Little can be read into the size of this beta chain, an off-target read in a library designed for alpha chains. The chain has TRBV28 and TRBJ2-7; possibly TRBD2 for D (6 bases). The CDR3 consists of 15 residues. Germline V gene sequence: CDR1 MDHEN, CDR2 SYDVKM. With 6 bases removed from V and 0 bases from J, the gap between germline ends came to 15 bases. The CDR3 spells CASRDGTYSSYEQYF. Written as DNA, the CDR3 is TGTGCCAGCAGGGACGGGACTTACAGCTCCTACGAGCAGTACTTC.

In its sample, this clonotype is medium-sized. Being off target in a library aimed at alpha chains, this beta chain has a size of little meaning. The CDR3 DNA reads as TGTGCCAGCGTGGGGTACGGAGGGACTGAAGCTTTCTTT. It is translated as CASVGYGGTEAFF. The V gene is TRBV2, the J gene TRBJ1-1; no reliable D call. V was shortened by 8 bases and J by 5 bases, with 15 bases between the two germline ends. The germline V gene has CDR1 SNHLY and CDR2 FYNNEI. CDR3 length equals 13 residues.

This clonotype was counted at least ten times. Because this beta chain is a stray read in a library intended to capture alpha chains, its abundance should not be given much weight. This chain links TRBV20-1 with TRBJ2-4, with TRBD2 matching 7 bases. The junction had 9 bases not matched to a gene; V was cut back by 5 bases and J by 8 bases. Germline V gene lookup returns CDR1 DFQATT and CDR2 SNEGSKA (reference sequence). The CDR3 consists of 13 residues. CDR3 in amino acids: CSALDSAGDIQYF. CDR3 sequence (DNA): TGCAGTGCTCTTGACTCTGCGGGGGACATTCAGTACTTC.

This clonotype came up many times. This beta chain came through as a stray read in a library set up for alpha chains, and its size says little. The V and J genes are TRBV29-1 and TRBJ2-1, with a possible D match to TRBD1 (5 bases). V was cut by 5 bases and J by 0 bases, with 14 bases left in between. This CDR3 has 15 residues. Germline V gene lookup returns CDR1 SQVTM and CDR2 ANQGSEA. CDR3 sequence (DNA): TGCAGCGTTAAAAGACAGACCGACTCCTACAATGAGCAGTTCTTC. Translation: CSVKRQTDSYNEQFF.

About this clonotype itself: A library made for alpha chains picked up this beta chain off target, so its size means little. This rearrangement joins TRBV28 to TRBJ2-5, with D uncertain. Germline V gene data show CDR1 as MDHEN and CDR2 as SYDVKM. V lost 6 bases, J lost 5 bases, and 13 bases lay in between. This CDR3 is 13 amino acids long. CDR3 amino acids: CASSRAAIETQYF. DNA for the CDR3: TGTGCCAGCAGCCGGGCTGCTATTGAGACCCAGTACTTC.

Sample share makes this clonotype medium-sized (0.01 to 0.1%). Found in a library prepared for alpha chains, this beta chain is an off-target read, and its abundance has little meaning. The chain has TRBV5-5 and TRBJ2-3; D gene uncertain. This CDR3 comprises 15 residues. The ends were cut back, 7 bases at V and 0 bases at J, with 15 bases in the middle. Looked up from germline, CDR1 is SGHKS and CDR2 is YYEKEE (reference sequence). CDR3 protein: CASPAPSASTDTQYF. In DNA, the CDR3 is TGTGCCAGCCCAGCACCTTCAGCTAGCACAGATACGCAGTATTTT. Combining the CDR3 with reference TRBV5-5 and TRBJ2-3 gives the whole variable domain DAGVTQSPTHLIKTRGQQVTLRCSPISGHKSVSWYQQVLGQGPQFIFQYYEKEERGRGNFPDRFSARQFPNYSSELNVNALLLGDSALYLCASPAPSASTDTQYFGPGTRLTVL.

This clonotype was seen at least ten times. The library was designed around alpha chains, so this beta chain is a stray read whose abundance carries little weight. The chain links TRBV29-1 to TRBJ2-5, with 10 positions matching TRBD2. The CDR3 runs 16 residues. Germline V lookup: CDR1 SQVTM, CDR2 ANQGSEA. Trimming cost V 0 bases and J 4 bases; bases outside gene matches: 8. The CDR3 DNA reads as TGCAGCGTTGAAGAAGAGGCTAGCGGGAGCGGAGAGACCCAGTACTTC. Amino acid sequence: CSVEEEASGSGETQYF. The variable domain in full, completed from reference TRBV29-1 and TRBJ2-5, reads SAVISQKPSRDICQRGTSLTIQCQVDSQVTMMFWYRQQPGQSLTLIATANQGSEATYESGFVIDKFPISRPNLTFSTLTVSNMSPEDSSIYLCSVEEEASGSGETQYFGPGTRLLVL.

This clonotype was detected ten times or more. Since the library was made to target alpha chains, this beta chain is a stray read and its abundance is not meaningful. The genes are TRBV7-9 and TRBJ2-3; 8 nucleotides agree with TRBD1. Germline CDR1 is SEHNR and CDR2 is FQNEAQ (reference sequence). The V gene end was trimmed by 4 bases and the J gene end by 4 bases; junction bases not matched to a gene: 4. The CDR3 is made up of 14 amino acids. CDR3 sequence: CASSSRTGPDTQYF. The CDR3 bases are TGTGCCAGCAGCTCCCGGACAGGGCCAGATACGCAGTATTTT.

By frequency in the sample, this clonotype is medium-sized. With the library built for alpha chains, this beta chain is off target and its frequency is not meaningful. The chain couples TRBV18 to TRBJ2-3; 10 nucleotides match TRBD1. Germline-derived CDR1 and CDR2 are KGHSH and LQKENI. Trimming removed 3 bases from V and 1 base from J; junction bases left unmatched: 1. This CDR3 comprises 15 residues. The DNA for the CDR3 is TGTGCCAGCTCACCCGGGACAGGGGGCACAGATACGCAGTATTTT. Its translation is CASSPGTGGTDTQYF.

This clonotype was seen ten or more times. Little can be read into the size of this beta chain, an off-target read in a library designed for alpha chains. The V call is TRBV5-8, the J call TRBJ2-7; the match to TRBD1 covers 8 bases. Germline V CDR1 and CDR2: SGHTS, YDEGEE. The ends lost 2 bases at V and 0 bases at J; junction bases unmatched: 7. This CDR3 spans 16 amino acids. The chain's CDR3 is CASSFLTGVSSYEQYF. The CDR3, as DNA: TGTGCCAGCAGCTTTCTGACAGGGGTGAGCTCCTACGAGCAGTACTTC.

This clonotype was recorded at least ten times. For a library built for alpha chains, this beta chain is a stray read; little rests on its size. The chain couples TRBV27 to TRBJ1-1; D perhaps matches TRBD1 (5 bases). V lost 6 bases and J 6 bases, leaving 14 bases between the germline ends. Germline V lookup: CDR1 MNHEY, CDR2 SMNVEV (reference sequence). This CDR3 contains 13 residues. The CDR3 reads CASRAGVGSEAFF. The CDR3 DNA sequence: TGTGCCAGCAGGGCGGGGGTCGGTTCTGAAGCTTTCTTT.

This clonotype appeared many times. This beta chain is a stray read from a library made for alpha chains; its abundance is not meaningful. The rearrangement links TRBV7-9 to TRBJ2-2, with 7 bases aligning to TRBD1. The CDR3 runs 16 residues. Germline trimming cut 0 bases from V and 4 bases from J; bases unmatched to any gene: 5. Germline V gene data show CDR1 as SEHNR and CDR2 as FQNEAQ (reference sequence). CDR3 nucleotide sequence: TGTGCCAGCAGCTTAGCGCAGGGGGTCGGCACCGGGGAGCTGTTTTTT. Encoded protein: CASSLAQGVGTGELFF.

Judged by abundance, this clonotype is medium-sized. With the library built for alpha chains, this beta chain is off target and its frequency is not meaningful. The genes are TRBV20-1 and TRBJ1-1; the match to TRBD1 covers 7 bases. The J segment lost 6 bases and the V segment lost 6 bases, leaving 7 bases of the junction unmatched. The CDR3 is 12 amino acids. Germline lookup yields CDR1 DFQATT and CDR2 SNEGSKA (reference sequence). The CDR3 is CSAKSGTAEAFF. CDR3 bases: TGCAGTGCAAAGAGTGGGACAGCTGAAGCTTTCTTT.

With regard to this clonotype: The library was designed around alpha chains, so this beta chain is a stray read whose abundance carries little weight. The V and J genes are TRBV11-1 and TRBJ2-7, with 11 bases fitting TRBD2. The CDR3 length is 19 residues. With V trimmed by 5 bases and J by 0 bases, 15 bases remained unmatched. Germline CDR1 SGHAT, CDR2 FQDESV (reference sequence). CDR3 amino acids: CASSLSSSGTSGYSYEQYF. CDR3 DNA sequence: TGTGCCAGCAGCCTTAGCTCCTCCGGGACTAGCGGCTACTCCTACGAGCAGTACTTC.

This clonotype is medium-sized (0.01 to 0.1%) within its sample. Since it is a stray read in a library aimed at alpha chains, this beta chain has a size that is not meaningful. CDR3 residues: CASSSSRVSYNEQFF. The CDR3 DNA reads TGTGCCAGCAGCTCATCCAGGGTATCCTACAATGAGCAGTTCTTC. The V and J genes are TRBV11-3 and TRBJ2-1, with D possibly matching TRBD1 (5 bases). Germline loops: CDR1 SGHNT, CDR2 YENEEA. This CDR3 comprises 15 residues. Trimming took 4 bases from V and 1 from J, leaving 11 bases between them.

A few counts support this clonotype. This beta chain is a stray read from a library made for alpha chains; its abundance is not meaningful. The gene calls are TRBV7-2 and TRBJ1-2; no reliable D call. The germline V gene encodes CDR1 SGHTA and CDR2 FQGNSA. CDR3 length: 15 residues. The V end lost 5 bases, the J end lost 2 bases, and 15 bases lay between the germline ends. CDR3 in DNA: TGTGCCAGCAGCCTCGATCGGCAGGCCAACTATGGCTACACCTTC. Encoded protein: CASSLDRQANYGYTF.

This clonotype appeared a few times. This beta chain is a stray sequence in a library constructed for alpha chains; its clone size is not meaningful. The rearrangement joins TRBV12-2 to TRBJ1-2. TRBV12-2 is described as a pseudogene. The CDR3 loop spans 17 amino acids. DNA for the CDR3: TGTGCAAGTCGCTTATCTCTCGTGAGGAATGCTAACTATGGCTACACCTTC. Translating it yields CASRLSLVRNANYGYTF.